Following are 28 T cell receptor beta chains from one sample sequenced in a study of T cells in Graves' hyperthyroidism and ophthalmopathy. There were TCR beta CDR3 regions amplified from RNA transcripts. TCR CDR3 regions were first amplified by RT-PCR with HTBI primers. In TCRdb, the multiplex PCR reads were re-called with MiXCR into one record per CDR3 protein. The sample lists over 250,000 distinct CDR3 sequences; approximately 15% were seen once. The sequencing input was blood. These receptors originate from a woman in her sixties or seventies with Graves' ophthalmopathy.

This clonotype has only a few counts. The chain recombines TRBV7-9 with TRBJ2-6; D is ambiguous. Trimming left V 5 bases short and J 3 bases short, with 5 bases between. The CDR3 spans 13 residues. Germline V CDR1 and CDR2: SEHNR, FQNEAQ (reference sequence). This chain's CDR3 is CASSVDGANVLTF. DNA for the CDR3: TGTGCCAGCAGCGTGGATGGGGCCAACGTCCTGACTTTC.

With respect to this clonotype: This may come from a read error, since a much larger clone is one base off. The rearrangement joins TRBV5-1 to TRBJ1-1, with a weak D call TRBD1 (6 bases). This CDR3 spans 15 amino acids. Germline V gene data show CDR1 as SGHRS and CDR2 as YFSETQ. Deletions cut 4 bases from V and 10 bases from J, with 23 bases between. The CDR3 nucleotides read TGCGCCAGCAGCACCAGGGGCCGGGGGCCTGATGGAGCTTTCTTT. This codes for CASSTRGRGPDGAFF.

This clonotype appeared many times. The chain combines TRBV7-2 with TRBJ1-2; D may be TRBD1 (5 bases). This CDR3 has 13 residues. The V end lost 2 bases, the J end lost 6 bases, and 10 bases lay between the germline ends. Germline values: CDR1 SGHTA, CDR2 FQGNSA. The CDR3 nucleotides are TGTGCCAGCAGCTTATCAGGGTTGGATGGCTACACCTTC. Protein sequence: CASSLSGLDGYTF.

This clonotype has more than one count but fewer than ten. V usage is TRBV18 and J usage is TRBJ2-7; 8 bases map to TRBD1. Germline trimming cut 1 base from V and 4 bases from J; bases unmatched to any gene: 3. Germline values: CDR1 KGHSH, CDR2 LQKENI. CDR3 length: 14 residues. The CDR3 nucleotides are TGTGCCAGCTCACCACGGGACAGGAGTTACGAGCAGTACTTC. It codes for CASSPRDRSYEQYF.

This clonotype occurred many times. The chain carries TRBV5-1 and TRBJ1-2; possible D gene TRBD1, 6 bases. CDR3 length equals 16 residues. Trimming removed 0 bases from V and 7 bases from J, with 19 bases in between. Looked up from germline, CDR1 is SGHRS and CDR2 is YFSETQ. The CDR3 sequence: CASSLVQDSGISGYTF. DNA for the CDR3: TGCGCCAGCAGCTTGGTTCAGGACAGTGGGATCTCTGGCTACACCTTC.

The rearrangement joins TRBV28 to TRBJ2-6; D perhaps matches TRBD1 (5 bases). V lost 6 bases, J lost 0 bases, and 15 bases lay in between. This CDR3 region has 17 residues. Germline V CDR1 and CDR2: MDHEN, SYDVKM. CDR3 in amino acids: CASSFPRQSSGANVLTF. Here the CDR3 DNA reads TGTGCCAGCAGCTTCCCTCGACAGAGCTCTGGGGCCAACGTCCTGACTTTC.

This clonotype was recorded only once. The CDR3 sequence: CASSGASGNNEQFF. CDR3 sequence (DNA): TGTGCCAGCAGTGGTGCTAGCGGAAACAATGAGCAGTTCTTC. The genes are TRBV2 and TRBJ2-1; 7 bases map to TRBD2. CDR3 size: 14 residues. From germline, CDR1 is SNHLY and CDR2 FYNNEI. The V and J ends lost 4 bases and 5 bases, in that order; junction bases with no gene match: 5.

Many counts were recorded for this clonotype. DNA of the CDR3: TGCGCCAGCAGCTTGGCTGGTAGGCAATACGAGCAGTACTTC. Its protein is CASSLAGRQYEQYF. The rearrangement joins TRBV5-1 to TRBJ2-7, with D uncertain. Germline CDR1 reads SGHRS; CDR2 reads YFSETQ. This CDR3 comprises 14 residues. V shed 0 bases and J shed 4 bases, with 11 bases lying between them.

This clonotype was seen at least ten times. The CDR3 region has the DNA TGTGCCAGCAGTTTGGGGCAGGATAGAAAGACCCAGTACTTC. It encodes CASSLGQDRKTQYF. This chain joins TRBV28 and TRBJ2-5; maybe TRBD1 (5 bases). V gave up 3 bases and J gave up 6 bases, with 14 bases separating them. Germline V gene data show CDR1 as MDHEN and CDR2 as SYDVKM. The CDR3 consists of 14 residues.

This clonotype was observed a handful of times. The gene calls are TRBV20-1 and TRBJ2-5; unclear D gene. The germline gives CDR1 DFQATT, CDR2 SNEGSKA (reference sequence). The CDR3 loop spans 14 amino acids. The ends were cut back, 2 bases at V and 2 bases at J, with 12 bases in the middle. CDR3 coding DNA: TGCAGTGCTAGAAATTTCGCAGGACAAGAGACCCAGTACTTC. It translates to CSARNFAGQETQYF.

This clonotype was counted ten times or more. V usage is TRBV28 and J usage is TRBJ1-1; 8 bases line up with TRBD1. Germline assignment: CDR1 MDHEN and CDR2 SYDVKM. This CDR3 comprises 14 residues. V was pared by 5 bases and J by 0 bases, with 2 bases of the junction left unmatched. The CDR3 DNA sequence: TGTGCCAGCAGTCCGGACAGGGTGAACACTGAAGCTTTCTTT. Translation gives CASSPDRVNTEAFF.

V and J are TRBV24-1 and TRBJ1-3; D gene ambiguous. There are 15 residues in the CDR3. V was trimmed by 1 base and J by 4 bases, leaving 10 bases between them. Germline lookup yields CDR1 KGHDR and CDR2 SFDVKD. The CDR3 bases are TGTGCCACCAGTGATTTCTCAGCCGGGGGAAACACCATATATTTT. Its translation is CATSDFSAGGNTIYF.

In this sample, this clonotype turned up a few times. The CDR3 nucleotides are TGTGCCAGCAGCGTAATGCGGGAGGAGAGGAATACGCAGTATTTT. Its protein product is CASSVMREERNTQYF. The gene calls are TRBV9 and TRBJ2-3, with TRBD2 matching 8 bases. After removal of 1 base from V and 7 bases from J, the junction contained 8 bases not matched to a gene. Germline values: CDR1 SGDLS, CDR2 YYNGEE. The CDR3 is 15 residues long.

This clonotype was observed at least ten times. DNA for the CDR3: TGTGCCAGCAGCCACAGGGAATACGATGAAAAACTGTTTTTT. Translating gives CASSHREYDEKLFF. The gene calls are TRBV3-1 and TRBJ1-4; D is perhaps TRBD1 (5 bases). Germline assignment: CDR1 LGHDT and CDR2 YNNKEL (reference sequence). CDR3 length: 14 residues. The V end lost 3 bases, the J end lost 6 bases, and 11 bases lay between the germline ends. Full variable domain (missing parts from reference TRBV3-1 and TRBJ1-4): DTAVSQTPKYLVTQMGNDKSIKCEQNLGHDTMYWYKQDSKKFLKIMFSYNNKELIINETVPNRFSPKSPDKAHLNLHINSLELGDSAVYFCASSHREYDEKLFFGSGTQLSVL.

In its sample, this clonotype was seen many times. The rearrangement joins TRBV6-2 or TRBV6-3 to TRBJ1-5; possibly TRBD1 for D (5 bases). Germline CDR1 MNHEY, CDR2 SVGEGT. V lost 6 bases and J 7 bases, leaving 13 bases between the germline ends. The CDR3 loop spans 13 amino acids. The CDR3, as DNA: TGTGCCAGCAGCCCGGGGGGAGTGCAGCCCCAGCATTTT. Translating it yields CASSPGGVQPQHF.

This clonotype was counted a few times. V and J are TRBV12-3 or TRBV12-4 and TRBJ2-3; 7 bases agree with TRBD2. The CDR3 is 11 residues long. Germline trimming cut 4 bases from V and 10 bases from J; bases unmatched to any gene: 2. For the CDR3, the DNA is TGTGCCAGCAGTTCGGGGGGTTCGCAGTATTTT. Translated, it gives CASSSGGSQYF.

This clonotype was seen more than once but under ten times. V is TRBV4-1 and J is TRBJ1-2; TRBD1 agrees at 7 bases. The CDR3 runs to 16 residues. CDR1 and CDR2 (germline): MGHRA, YSYEKL. J was trimmed by 0 bases and V by 1 base; bases with no gene match: 5. The CDR3 protein is CASSQGYGQANYGYTF. The CDR3 DNA reads as TGCGCCAGCAGCCAAGGGTATGGACAGGCTAACTATGGCTACACCTTC.

The table lists this clonotype with many counts. The chain couples TRBV7-9 to TRBJ2-5; 7 nucleotides align to TRBD1. The germline gives CDR1 SEHNR, CDR2 FQNEAQ (reference sequence). V lost 3 bases, J lost 2 bases, and 6 bases stayed unmatched. The CDR3 consists of 15 residues. CDR3 coding DNA: TGTGCCAGCAGCTTTGACAGGGTTCCTCAAGAGACCCAGTACTTC. Residues: CASSFDRVPQETQYF.

At least ten counts were recorded for this clonotype. The junction differs from germline at one of its ends, possibly a read error. This chain uses TRBV18 with TRBJ1-1; 9 bases agree with TRBD1. The CDR3 has 14 amino acids. Per germline, CDR1 KGHSH and CDR2 LQKENI. Here the CDR3 reads CASSPEGQGTHRVF. CDR3 nucleotides: TGTGCCAGCTCACCAGAGGGACAGGGTACCCACCGGGTCTTT.

There are many counts of this clonotype. The chain employs TRBV7-3 and TRBJ2-1, with 8 bases matching TRBD2. The V gene end was trimmed by 2 bases and the J gene end by 7 bases; junction bases not matched to a gene: 10. Germline V gene sequence: CDR1 SGHTA, CDR2 FQGTGA. The length of the CDR3 is 16 residues. CDR3 loop: CASSLWQSGSINEQFF. The CDR3 coding sequence is TGTGCCAGCAGCTTATGGCAAAGCGGGAGTATAAATGAGCAGTTCTTC.

This clonotype has just a few counts. V gene TRBV2 combines with J gene TRBJ2-7, with TRBD2 identical over 12 bases. The ends lost 4 bases at V and 10 bases at J; junction bases unmatched: 8. The germline gives CDR1 SNHLY, CDR2 FYNNEI. This CDR3 region has 14 residues. In DNA, the CDR3 is TGTGCCAGCAGTGGTGAAAGGACTAGCGGGAACCAGTACTTC. Protein: CASSGERTSGNQYF.

Written as DNA, the CDR3 is TGTGCCAGCAGCTTAGGTTCAGGGGAAGGACAGCCCCAGCATTTT. It specifies CASSLGSGEGQPQHF. The chain is built from TRBV7-2 and TRBJ1-5; D perhaps matches TRBD1 (6 bases). CDR3 length: 15 amino acids. V lost 1 base and J lost 7, with 14 bases in between. CDR1 is SGHTA, CDR2 FQGNSA, per germline. Based on the CDR3 plus reference TRBV7-2 and TRBJ1-5, the full variable domain is GAGVSQSPSNKVTEKGKDVELRCDPISGHTALYWYRQSLGQGLEFLIYFQGNSAPDKSGLPSDRFSAERTGGSVSTLTIQRTQQEDSAVYLCASSLGSGEGQPQHFGDGTRLSIL.

The rearrangement links TRBV7-3 to TRBJ2-2; perhaps TRBD1 as D (6 bases). CDR3 length: 13 residues. The ends were cut back, 2 bases at V and 7 bases at J, with 8 bases in the middle. Per the germline V gene, CDR1 is SGHTA and CDR2 is FQGTGA. In DNA, the CDR3 is TGTGCCAGCAGCTTACAGGGGTACGGGGAGCTGTTTTTT. Its translation: CASSLQGYGELFF.

This clonotype was found many times. The gene calls are TRBV7-8 and TRBJ2-3; the D gene could be TRBD1 or TRBD2 (5 bases each). The CDR3 is 15 amino acids. CDR1 SGHVS and CDR2 FQNEAQ come from the germline V gene. Deletions cut 2 bases from V and 1 base from J, with 10 bases between. The chain's CDR3 is CASSLRVGGTDTQYF. The CDR3 DNA sequence: TGTGCCAGCAGCTTAAGGGTGGGGGGCACAGATACGCAGTATTTT.

This clonotype was seen repeatedly, ten times or more. This sequence joins TRBV18 and TRBJ1-5; D gene unclear. The CDR3 consists of 16 residues. Germline CDR1 and CDR2: KGHSH and LQKENI. With 0 bases removed from V and 3 bases from J, the gap between germline ends came to 12 bases. CDR3 coding DNA: TGTGCCAGCTCACCACCAGCTGGGAGGTTCAATCAGCCCCAGCATTTT. Protein sequence: CASSPPAGRFNQPQHF.

The chain carries TRBV10-3 and TRBJ1-1; D remains unclear. The V and J ends lost 6 bases and 1 base respectively, with 15 bases between them. This CDR3 has 15 amino acids. Germline CDR1 and CDR2: ENHRY and SYGVKD. DNA of the CDR3: TGTGCCATCAGAAAACAGATGATGGCGAACACTGAAGCTTTCTTT. This gives the protein CAIRKQMMANTEAFF.

The table lists this clonotype with many counts. The chain couples TRBV6-1 to TRBJ2-1, with D unclear. Germline V gene data show CDR1 as MNHNS and CDR2 as SASEGT. Trimming removed 5 bases from V and 5 bases from J, with 22 bases in between. This CDR3 region has 17 residues. CDR3: CASSSIRNPVHHNEQFF. The CDR3 bases are TGTGCCAGCAGTTCGATCCGTAACCCCGTCCACCACAATGAGCAGTTCTTC.

The J gene is TRBJ2-1, the V gene TRBV27, with D tentatively TRBD2 (5 bases). V was clipped by 2 bases and J by 9 bases, with 8 bases between them. Germline assignment: CDR1 MNHEY and CDR2 SMNVEV (reference sequence). The CDR3 loop spans 12 amino acids. In DNA, the CDR3 is TGTGCCAGCAGTTTAGGAGGAGCTGAGCAGTTCTTC. Its translation: CASSLGGAEQFF.